These 18 T cell receptor beta chains originate from one sample sequenced in a study of blood T cell repertoires in COVID-19. Only in-frame clones appear in the TCRdb table, and some are missing; sequencing was by immunoSEQ multiplex PCR. Of about 320,000 clones in the sample, roughly 91% were seen once. The sequencing sample was made of peripheral blood. These receptors all stem from a woman in her twenties or thirties with COVID-19, enrolled during active disease.

This sequence joins TRBV7-6 and TRBJ1-2; TRBD1 matches at 7 bases. Germline lookup yields CDR1 SGHVS and CDR2 FNYEAQ. This CDR3 comprises 16 residues. V lost 1 base, J lost 2 bases, and 7 bases stayed unmatched. CDR3 sequence: CASSLGPGTANYGYTF. DNA of the CDR3: TGTGCCAGCAGCTTAGGACCGGGGACAGCAAACTATGGCTACACCTTC.

The chain links TRBV4-2 to TRBJ2-3; tentative D call: TRBD2 (5 bases). V lost 4 bases and J 0 bases, leaving 11 bases between the germline ends. This CDR3 comprises 15 residues. The V gene's germline CDR1 is LGHNA and CDR2 YNFKEQ. The CDR3 DNA reads as TGTGCCAGCAGCCCTCTACTAGGAAGCACAGATACGCAGTATTTT. Its protein is CASSPLLGSTDTQYF.

For the CDR3, the DNA is TGTGCCAGCTCACCAGGGGCGAGCTCTGGAAACACCATATATTTT. Protein: CASSPGASSGNTIYF. V usage is TRBV18 and J usage is TRBJ1-3, with a possible D match to TRBD1 (5 bases). Trimming took 2 bases from V and 0 from J, leaving 8 bases between them. Germline lookup yields CDR1 KGHSH and CDR2 LQKENI. The CDR3 runs to 15 residues.

The count of this clone is one. The chain carries TRBV7-8 and TRBJ1-1; no definite D call. With 2 bases removed from V and 0 bases from J, the gap between germline ends came to 7 bases. There are 14 residues in the CDR3. Per germline, CDR1 SGHVS and CDR2 FQNEAQ. CDR3 nucleotide sequence: TGTGCCAGCAGCTTAATACAACTGAACACTGAAGCTTTCTTT. Translating it yields CASSLIQLNTEAFF.

The table lists this clone with a count of one. The CDR3 protein is CASSPPSRAQETQYF. In nucleotides, the CDR3 is TGTGCCAGCAGTCCGCCTTCCCGAGCGCAAGAGACCCAGTACTTC. The chain carries TRBV28 and TRBJ2-5; no clear D. The CDR3 is 15 amino acids. Trimming pared 5 bases from V and 2 bases from J, leaving 15 bases between. Germline V gives CDR1 MDHEN, CDR2 SYDVKM.

This chain uses TRBV19 with TRBJ2-1; D is undetermined. This CDR3 is built from 15 residues. The V end lost 3 bases, the J end lost 0 bases, and 9 bases lay between the germline ends. Germline V lookup: CDR1 LNHDA, CDR2 SQIVND (reference sequence). The CDR3 DNA is TGTGCCAGTAGTATTTTTGCGAGCTCCTACAATGAGCAGTTCTTC. It translates to CASSIFASSYNEQFF.

The chain is built from TRBV10-2 and TRBJ2-1; D ambiguous. The CDR3 consists of 16 residues. CDR1 and CDR2 from the germline V gene are WSHSY and SAAADI. V was pared by 5 bases and J by 0 bases, with 14 bases between. CDR3 DNA: TGCGCCAGCAGTCTAAAATCAGGTCGCTCCTACAATGAGCAGTTCTTC. This translates into CASSLKSGRSYNEQFF.

CDR3 DNA sequence: TGTGCCAGCAGTTACTCGGGTGCTCCGGGGACCCAGTACTTC. As protein: CASSYSGAPGTQYF. V and J are TRBV6-5 and TRBJ2-5; D is ambiguous. This CDR3 contains 14 residues. The germline V gene has CDR1 MNHEY and CDR2 SVGAGI. V was clipped by 0 bases and J by 7 bases, with 12 bases between them.

The genes are TRBV4-1 and TRBJ2-7; 8 bases map to TRBD1. The CDR3 loop spans 13 amino acids. V gave up 2 bases and J gave up 5 bases; unmatched junction bases: 2. Germline loops: CDR1 MGHRA, CDR2 YSYEKL. The CDR3 protein is CASSQWTGNEQYF. The CDR3 region has the DNA TGCGCCAGCAGCCAATGGACAGGGAACGAGCAGTACTTC.

This sequence joins TRBV11-2 and TRBJ2-7, with 10 nucleotides matching TRBD2. The CDR3 length is 16 residues. V lost 4 bases, J lost 2 bases, and 8 bases stayed unmatched. CDR1 and CDR2 from the germline V gene are SGHAT and FQNNGV. The CDR3 region is CASSWLAGVAPYEQYF. CDR3 bases: TGTGCCAGCAGCTGGCTAGCGGGGGTCGCCCCCTACGAGCAGTACTTC.

V usage is TRBV27 and J usage is TRBJ2-7; 7 bases map to TRBD2. With 2 bases clipped from V and 2 bases from J, the junction kept 3 bases outside the gene matches. The CDR3 totals 14 residues. Per the germline V gene, CDR1 is MNHEY and CDR2 is SMNVEV (reference sequence). CDR3 coding DNA: TGTGCCAGCAGTTTAGGGGGGGAGACCTACGAGCAGTACTTC. Amino acids: CASSLGGETYEQYF.

The J gene is TRBJ2-5, the V gene TRBV7-9, with D perhaps TRBD2 (5 bases). This CDR3 is built from 15 residues. Germline CDR1 SEHNR, CDR2 FQNEAQ (reference sequence). Trimming took off 8 bases at V and 2 bases at J, with 18 bases between the two ends. The CDR3 here is CASDSWENPQETQYF. The DNA for the CDR3 is TGTGCCAGCGATTCATGGGAGAATCCTCAAGAGACCCAGTACTTC.

CDR3 region: CASSITARAYEQYF. In DNA, the CDR3 is TGTGCCAGTAGTATTACGGCCCGGGCCTACGAGCAGTACTTC. The chain joins TRBV19 to TRBJ2-7, with unresolved D. Germline CDR1 is LNHDA and CDR2 is SQIVND (reference sequence). Trimming pared 3 bases from V and 2 bases from J, leaving 11 bases between. The CDR3 has 14 residues.

This chain connects TRBV7-9 to TRBJ2-1; 9 bases are a match to TRBD1. With V trimmed by 1 base and J by 2 bases, 0 bases remained unmatched. CDR1 and CDR2 (germline): SEHNR, FQNEAQ (reference sequence). This CDR3 region has 15 residues. CDR3 protein: CASSLGQGAYNEQFF. For the CDR3, the DNA is TGTGCCAGCAGCTTAGGACAGGGGGCCTACAATGAGCAGTTCTTC. The variable domain in full, completed from reference TRBV7-9 and TRBJ2-1, reads DTGVSQNPRHKITKRGQNVTFRCDPISEHNRLYWYRQTLGQGPEFLTYFQNEAQLEKSRLLSDRFSAERPKGSFSTLEIQRTEQGDSAMYLCASSLGQGAYNEQFFGPGTRLTVL.

The chain carries TRBV7-6 and TRBJ2-7; no firm D call. This CDR3 is built from 12 residues. CDR1 is SGHVS, CDR2 FNYEAQ, per germline. The V end was cut by 5 bases, the J end by 3 bases, with 8 bases between. The CDR3 reads CASSPLGYEQYF. CDR3 DNA sequence: TGTGCCAGCAGCCCCCTCGGCTACGAGCAGTACTTC.

The rearrangement links TRBV4-2 to TRBJ2-5; TRBD2 aligns across 8 bases. V dropped 3 bases and J dropped 5; count of bases not matched to a gene: 8. The germline V gene has CDR1 LGHNA and CDR2 YNFKEQ. The CDR3 is made up of 15 amino acids. CDR3 in amino acids: CASSHPGGRPETQYF. CDR3 bases: TGTGCCAGCAGCCATCCGGGGGGGCGCCCGGAGACCCAGTACTTC.

The V and J genes are TRBV19 and TRBJ1-2; 10 bases align to TRBD1. Losses at the gene ends were 8 bases for V and 3 bases for J; bases not matched to a gene: 6. CDR3 length equals 14 residues. Germline V gene data show CDR1 as LNHDA and CDR2 as SQIVND (reference sequence). CDR3 residues: CASSTGGGYYGYTF. The CDR3, as DNA: TGTGCCAGTTCGACAGGGGGCGGCTACTATGGCTACACCTTC.

The chain has TRBV18 and TRBJ2-5; a possible D gene is TRBD1 (6 bases). Germline CDR1 and CDR2: KGHSH and LQKENI. The CDR3 has 13 residues. The germline V and J ends were trimmed by 5 bases and 4 bases, with 11 bases remaining between them. Here the CDR3 reads CASSKGVAETQYF. The CDR3 DNA reads as TGTGCCAGCTCAAAGGGGGTCGCAGAGACCCAGTACTTC.